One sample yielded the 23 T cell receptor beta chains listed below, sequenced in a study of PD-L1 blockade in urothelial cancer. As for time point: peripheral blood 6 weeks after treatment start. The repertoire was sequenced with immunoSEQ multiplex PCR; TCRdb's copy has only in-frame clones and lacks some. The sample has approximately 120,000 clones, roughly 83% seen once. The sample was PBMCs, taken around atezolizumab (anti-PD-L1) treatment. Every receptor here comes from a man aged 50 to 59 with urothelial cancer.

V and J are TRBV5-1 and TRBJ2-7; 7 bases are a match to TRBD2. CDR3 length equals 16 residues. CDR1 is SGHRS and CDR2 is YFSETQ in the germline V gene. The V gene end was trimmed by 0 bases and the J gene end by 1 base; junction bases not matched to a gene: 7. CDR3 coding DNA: TGCGCCAGCAGCTTGGGGCTGCGGGGGTTGTCCTACGAGCAGTACTTC. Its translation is CASSLGLRGLSYEQYF.

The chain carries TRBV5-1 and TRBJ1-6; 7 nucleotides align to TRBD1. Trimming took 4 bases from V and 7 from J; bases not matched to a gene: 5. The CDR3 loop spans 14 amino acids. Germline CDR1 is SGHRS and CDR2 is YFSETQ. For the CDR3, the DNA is TGCGCCAGCAGCGTAGACAGGGCAAATTCACCCCTCCACTTT. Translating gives CASSVDRANSPLHF.

In DNA, the CDR3 is TGTGCCATCAGTCTCCGGGACAGGGGAGACACTGAAGCTTTCTTT. Translation: CAISLRDRGDTEAFF. The rearrangement links TRBV10-3 to TRBJ1-1, with 10 bases lining up with TRBD1. The CDR3 runs 15 residues. CDR1 is ENHRY and CDR2 is SYGVKD in the germline V gene. Germline trimming cut 5 bases from V and 3 bases from J; bases unmatched to any gene: 6.

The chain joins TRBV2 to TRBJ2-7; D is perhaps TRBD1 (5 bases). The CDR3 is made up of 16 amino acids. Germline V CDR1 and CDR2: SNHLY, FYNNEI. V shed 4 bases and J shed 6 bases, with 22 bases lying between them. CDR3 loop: CASSGGATSGGGEQYF. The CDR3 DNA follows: TGTGCCAGCAGTGGGGGCGCTACGTCGGGTGGTGGCGAGCAGTACTTC.

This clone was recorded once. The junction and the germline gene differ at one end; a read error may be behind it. In nucleotides, the CDR3 is TGTGCCAGCAGCCTAGCGACAGGGGTGACAGATACGCAGTATTTT. It is translated as CASSLATGVTDTQYF. The rearrangement links TRBV7-9 to TRBJ2-3; 8 nucleotides align to TRBD1. Germline values: CDR1 SEHNR, CDR2 FQNEAQ (reference sequence). CDR3 size: 15 residues.

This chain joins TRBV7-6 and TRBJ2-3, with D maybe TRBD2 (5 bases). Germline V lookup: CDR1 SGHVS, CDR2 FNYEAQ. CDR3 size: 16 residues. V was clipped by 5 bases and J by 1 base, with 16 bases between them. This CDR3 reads CASSRGSPGRTDTQYF. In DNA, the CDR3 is TGTGCCAGCAGCCGAGGGAGTCCAGGCCGCACAGATACGCAGTATTTT.

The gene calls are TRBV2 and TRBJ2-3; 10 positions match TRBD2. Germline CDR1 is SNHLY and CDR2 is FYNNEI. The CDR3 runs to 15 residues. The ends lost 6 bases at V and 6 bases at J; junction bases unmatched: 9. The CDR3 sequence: CASRPTSGTYDTQYF. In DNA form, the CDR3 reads TGTGCCAGCAGGCCTACTAGCGGGACCTACGATACGCAGTATTTT.

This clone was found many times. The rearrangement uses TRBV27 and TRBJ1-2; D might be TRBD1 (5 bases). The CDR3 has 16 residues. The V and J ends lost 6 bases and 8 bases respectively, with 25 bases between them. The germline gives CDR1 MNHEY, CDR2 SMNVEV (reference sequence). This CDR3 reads CASSLSAGAGLEGYTF. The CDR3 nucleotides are TGTGCCAGCAGCCTAAGTGCTGGGGCTGGTTTGGAGGGCTACACCTTC.

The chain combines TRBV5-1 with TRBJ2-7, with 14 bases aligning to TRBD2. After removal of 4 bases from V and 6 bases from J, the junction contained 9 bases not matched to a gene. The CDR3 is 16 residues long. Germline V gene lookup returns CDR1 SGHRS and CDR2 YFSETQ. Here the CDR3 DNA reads TGCGCCAGCAGCCCGGCGGGACTAGCGGGAGAGGGCGAGCAGTACTTC. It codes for CASSPAGLAGEGEQYF.

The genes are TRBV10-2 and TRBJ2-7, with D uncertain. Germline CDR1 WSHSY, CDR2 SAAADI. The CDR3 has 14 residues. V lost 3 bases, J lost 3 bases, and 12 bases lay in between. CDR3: CASSEDRVGYEQYF. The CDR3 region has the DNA TGCGCCAGCAGTGAAGATCGGGTGGGCTACGAGCAGTACTTC.

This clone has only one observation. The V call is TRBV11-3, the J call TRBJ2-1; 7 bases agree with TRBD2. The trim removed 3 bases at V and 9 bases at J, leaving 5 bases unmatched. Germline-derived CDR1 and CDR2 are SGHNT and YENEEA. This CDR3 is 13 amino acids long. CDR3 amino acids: CASSLTSQGEQFF. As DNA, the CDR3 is TGTGCCAGCAGCTTGACTAGCCAGGGTGAGCAGTTCTTC.

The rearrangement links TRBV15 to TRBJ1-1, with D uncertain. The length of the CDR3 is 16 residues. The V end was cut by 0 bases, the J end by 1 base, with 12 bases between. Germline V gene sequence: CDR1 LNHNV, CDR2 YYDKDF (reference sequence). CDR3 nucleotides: TGTGCCACCAGCAGAGATATGACGCGAGGGAACACTGAAGCTTTCTTT. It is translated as CATSRDMTRGNTEAFF.

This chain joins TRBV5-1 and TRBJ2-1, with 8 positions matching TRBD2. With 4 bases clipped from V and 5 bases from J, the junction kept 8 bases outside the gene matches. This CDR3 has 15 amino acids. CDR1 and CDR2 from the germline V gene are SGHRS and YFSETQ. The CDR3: CASSGELAGNNEQFF. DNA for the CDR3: TGCGCCAGCAGCGGGGAGTTAGCGGGAAACAATGAGCAGTTCTTC.

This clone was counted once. The CDR3 coding sequence is TGTGCCATCAGACCTGACGACAGGGCCAACGAGCAGTACTTC. It encodes CAIRPDDRANEQYF. This sequence joins TRBV10-3 and TRBJ2-7; 7 positions agree with TRBD1. The J segment lost 5 bases and the V segment lost 6 bases, leaving 10 bases of the junction unmatched. This CDR3 is built from 14 residues. Per the germline V gene, CDR1 is ENHRY and CDR2 is SYGVKD.

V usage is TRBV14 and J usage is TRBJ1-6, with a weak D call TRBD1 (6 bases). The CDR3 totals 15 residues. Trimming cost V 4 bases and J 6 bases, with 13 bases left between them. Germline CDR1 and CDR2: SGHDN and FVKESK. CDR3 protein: CASSLDGQPNSPLHF. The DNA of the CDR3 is TGTGCCAGCAGCCTAGATGGACAGCCTAATTCACCCCTCCACTTT.

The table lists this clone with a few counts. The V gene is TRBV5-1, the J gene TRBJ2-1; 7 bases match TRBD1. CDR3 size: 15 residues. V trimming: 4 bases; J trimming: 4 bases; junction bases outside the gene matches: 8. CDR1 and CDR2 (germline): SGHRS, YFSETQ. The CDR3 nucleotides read TGCGCCAGCAGCCCTTCAGGGGGATCGTACAATGAGCAGTTCTTC. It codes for CASSPSGGSYNEQFF.

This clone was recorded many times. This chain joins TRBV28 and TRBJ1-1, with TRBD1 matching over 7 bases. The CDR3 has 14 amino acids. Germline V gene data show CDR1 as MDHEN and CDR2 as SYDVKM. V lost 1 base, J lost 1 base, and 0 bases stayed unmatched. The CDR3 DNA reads TGTGCCAGCAGTTTATCAGGGGGGAACACTGAAGCTTTCTTT. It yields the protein CASSLSGGNTEAFF.

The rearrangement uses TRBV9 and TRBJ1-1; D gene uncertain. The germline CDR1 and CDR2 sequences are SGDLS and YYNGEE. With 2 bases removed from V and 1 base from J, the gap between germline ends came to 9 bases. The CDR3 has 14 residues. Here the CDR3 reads CASSVDTRNTEAFF. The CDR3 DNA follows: TGTGCCAGCAGCGTCGACACACGGAACACTGAAGCTTTCTTT.

The CDR3 sequence is CASSERGSRSNQPQHF. CDR3 nucleotide sequence: TGTGCCAGCAGTGAAAGGGGTTCTCGAAGCAATCAGCCCCAGCATTTT. This chain joins TRBV2 and TRBJ1-5, with TRBD1 as a possible D gene (5 bases). Germline values: CDR1 SNHLY, CDR2 FYNNEI. The V end lost 2 bases, the J end lost 1 base, and 12 bases lay between the germline ends. The CDR3 is made up of 16 amino acids.

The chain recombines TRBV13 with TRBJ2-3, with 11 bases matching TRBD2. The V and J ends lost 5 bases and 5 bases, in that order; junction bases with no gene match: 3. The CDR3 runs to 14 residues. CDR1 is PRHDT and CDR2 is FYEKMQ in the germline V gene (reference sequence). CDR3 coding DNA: TGTGCCAGCAGCCCAGGACTAGCGGGAGATACGCAGTATTTT. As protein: CASSPGLAGDTQYF.

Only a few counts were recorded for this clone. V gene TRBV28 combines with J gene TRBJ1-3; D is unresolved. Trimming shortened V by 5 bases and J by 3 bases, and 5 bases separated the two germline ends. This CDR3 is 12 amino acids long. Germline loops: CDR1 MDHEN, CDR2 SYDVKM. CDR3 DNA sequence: TGTGCCAGCAGTATTAATGGAAACACCATATATTTT. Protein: CASSINGNTIYF.

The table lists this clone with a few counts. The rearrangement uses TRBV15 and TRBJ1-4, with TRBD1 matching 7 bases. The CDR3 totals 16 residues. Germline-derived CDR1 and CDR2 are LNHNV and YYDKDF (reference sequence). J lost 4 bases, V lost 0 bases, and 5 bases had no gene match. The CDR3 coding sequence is TGTGCCACCAGCAGAGAAGGGGACAGCCTTAATGAAAAACTGTTTTTT. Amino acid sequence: CATSREGDSLNEKLFF. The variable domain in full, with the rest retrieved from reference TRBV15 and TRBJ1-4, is DAMVIQNPRYQVTQFGKPVTLSCSQTLNHNVMYWYQQKSSQAPKLLFHYYDKDFNNEADTPDNFQSRRPNTSFCFLDIRSPGLGDTAMYLCATSREGDSLNEKLFFGSGTQLSVL.

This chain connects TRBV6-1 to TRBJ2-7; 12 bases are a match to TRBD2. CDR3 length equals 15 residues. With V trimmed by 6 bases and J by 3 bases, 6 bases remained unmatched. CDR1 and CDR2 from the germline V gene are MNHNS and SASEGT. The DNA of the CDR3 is TGTGCCAGCAGGACTAGCGGGAGTAGGAACTACGAGCAGTACTTC. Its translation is CASRTSGSRNYEQYF.